A single sample is the source of the 20 T cell receptor beta chains below, sequenced in a study of T cells in Graves' hyperthyroidism and ophthalmopathy. TCR beta CDR3 regions were amplified from RNA. The TCR CDR3 was amplified in a first-round RT-PCR using the HTBI primer set. Using its own MiXCR run on the multiplex PCR reads, TCRdb lists one record per CDR3 protein. The table shows fewer than 450,000 distinct CDR3 sequences, with about a sixth occurring only once. The sequencing sample was made of blood. The receptors come from a woman in her twenties or thirties with Graves' hyperthyroidism that later progressed to Graves' ophthalmopathy.

The table lists this clonotype with a few counts. The chain carries TRBV30 and TRBJ2-3; D might be TRBD1 (6 bases). The CDR3 runs 14 residues. V lost 2 bases, J lost 5 bases, and 14 bases lay in between. The germline V gene encodes CDR1 GTSNPN and CDR2 SVGIG (reference sequence). The CDR3: CAWSRDTVVDTQYF. CDR3 in DNA: TGTGCCTGGAGTCGGGACACGGTCGTAGATACGCAGTATTTT.

This clonotype was recorded many times. The chain carries TRBV12-3 or TRBV12-4 and TRBJ2-1; a weak D match, TRBD2 (5 bases). The V end was cut by 3 bases, the J end by 1 base, with 10 bases between. The CDR3 contains 15 residues. The CDR3 nucleotides read TGTGCCAGCAGTTTGGACTCCACTTCCTACAATGAGCAGTTCTTC. Residues: CASSLDSTSYNEQFF.

This clonotype was recorded many times. The chain couples TRBV19 to TRBJ2-1; D ambiguous. This CDR3 has 16 amino acids. Trimming removed 2 bases from V and 0 bases from J, with 11 bases in between. Germline V gene data show CDR1 as LNHDA and CDR2 as SQIVND (reference sequence). This chain's CDR3 is CASSITSGFSYNEQFF. The CDR3, as DNA: TGTGCCAGTAGTATAACCTCCGGGTTCTCCTACAATGAGCAGTTCTTC.

In its sample, this clonotype was seen many times. The rearrangement joins TRBV28 to TRBJ1-4; D gene uncertain. The ends were cut back, 5 bases at V and 3 bases at J, with 16 bases in the middle. Germline lookup yields CDR1 MDHEN and CDR2 SYDVKM. This CDR3 has 16 residues. Here the CDR3 DNA reads TGTGCCAGCAGTCGCTTCGATGGTGCGGCTAATGAAAAACTGTTTTTT. This sequence encodes CASSRFDGAANEKLFF.

The chain has TRBV5-1 and TRBJ2-2; 7 bases map to TRBD2. The CDR3 extends over 14 amino acids. Trimming cost V 5 bases and J 5 bases; bases outside gene matches: 6. CDR1 SGHRS and CDR2 YFSETQ come from the germline V gene. The CDR3 spells CASRPWEGTGELFF. CDR3 DNA sequence: TGCGCCAGCAGGCCCTGGGAGGGGACCGGGGAGCTGTTTTTT.

This clonotype was counted between two and nine times. The V call is TRBV20-1, the J call TRBJ2-1; D possibly corresponds to TRBD2 (5 bases). Germline loops: CDR1 DFQATT, CDR2 SNEGSKA (reference sequence). Trimming removed 1 base at V and 3 bases at J, with 7 bases between. The CDR3 is 13 amino acids. For the CDR3, the DNA is TGCAGTGCTAGAGGGGAGAACTACAATGAGCAGTTCTTC. As protein: CSARGENYNEQFF.

The chain is built from TRBV28 and TRBJ2-7; 9 bases are a match to TRBD1. The CDR3 is made up of 15 amino acids. Germline V lookup: CDR1 MDHEN, CDR2 SYDVKM. The V segment lost 5 bases and the J segment 3 bases; nucleotides outside the gene matches: 8. The CDR3 region has the DNA TGTGCCAGCAGTCCCTTGGGGGACAGGGTCTACGAGCAGTACTTC. This sequence encodes CASSPLGDRVYEQYF.

This clonotype was recorded at least ten times. The chain recombines TRBV10-3 with TRBJ2-5, with 7 bases fitting TRBD2. From germline, CDR1 is ENHRY and CDR2 SYGVKD. The CDR3 runs to 14 residues. V was clipped by 3 bases and J by 5 bases; unmatched bases: 6. The CDR3 coding sequence is TGTGCCATCAGTGAAGGTAGCGGGCGGGAGACCCAGTACTTC. It codes for CAISEGSGRETQYF.

This clonotype was seen ten or more times. The chain has TRBV27 and TRBJ2-7; 7 positions match TRBD2. Trimming at V came to 5 bases and at J to 3 bases, leaving 16 bases not matched to a gene. Germline CDR1 and CDR2: MNHEY and SMNVEV (reference sequence). This CDR3 comprises 17 residues. The CDR3 region is CASSPKTGTTFFYEQYF. As DNA, the CDR3 is TGTGCCAGCAGTCCAAAAACCGGGACTACGTTTTTCTACGAGCAGTACTTC.

The rearrangement joins TRBV28 to TRBJ1-4; D gene uncertain. CDR3 size: 13 residues. Germline CDR1 and CDR2: MDHEN and SYDVKM. The V end was cut by 1 base, the J end by 12 bases, with 12 bases between. The CDR3 protein is CASSLYEGGELFF. The CDR3 DNA sequence: TGTGCCAGCAGTTTATATGAGGGCGGAGAACTGTTTTTT. Based on the CDR3 plus reference TRBV28 and TRBJ1-4, the full variable domain is DVKVTQSSRYLVKRTGEKVFLECVQDMDHENMFWYRQDPGLGLRLIYFSYDVKMKEKGDIPEGYSVSREKKERFSLILESASTNQTSMYLCASSLYEGGELFFGSGTQLSVL.

This clonotype was counted at least ten times. The chain is built from TRBV12-3 or TRBV12-4 and TRBJ2-2; D is possibly TRBD1 or TRBD2 (5 bases each). Trimming left V 5 bases short and J 5 bases short, with 12 bases between. The CDR3 consists of 14 residues. The CDR3 loop reads CASSIGTLTGELFF. The DNA of the CDR3 is TGTGCCAGCAGTATCGGGACGCTGACCGGGGAGCTGTTTTTT.

The chain has TRBV2 and TRBJ2-3; 13 nucleotides agree with TRBD2. The V segment lost 3 bases and the J segment 2 bases; nucleotides outside the gene matches: 5. CDR3 length: 17 residues. Germline CDR1 is SNHLY and CDR2 is FYNNEI. The CDR3 spells CASSEPGLAGFTDTQYF. In DNA, the CDR3 is TGTGCCAGCAGTGAGCCGGGACTAGCGGGGTTCACAGATACGCAGTATTTT.

In this sample, this clonotype turned up many times. The chain has TRBV11-2 and TRBJ1-3, with 10 positions matching TRBD1. J gave up 2 bases and V 5 bases, and 9 bases lay outside the gene matches. The CDR3 has 17 amino acids. Germline CDR1 SGHAT, CDR2 FQNNGV. The CDR3 region has the DNA TGTGCCAGCAGCCTGCGGACAGGGGGTTATACTGGAAACACCATATATTTT. Residues: CASSLRTGGYTGNTIYF.

This clonotype was seen at least ten times. The CDR3 spells CASRQGSRYNEQFF. In DNA form, the CDR3 reads TGTGCCAGCAGGCAGGGGTCCCGCTACAATGAGCAGTTCTTC. The chain employs TRBV6-1 and TRBJ2-1; D perhaps matches TRBD1 (6 bases). The V gene lost 6 bases and the J gene lost 3 bases, with 12 bases spanning the gap. The CDR3 is 14 amino acids. CDR1 MNHNS and CDR2 SASEGT come from the germline V gene.

Worth noting for this clonotype: A single base separates this from a much larger clone, so it may be a read error. CDR3 amino acids: CASSTRLAGGITYEQYF. The CDR3 DNA reads TGTGCCAGTAGTACGCGACTAGCGGGAGGGATAACCTACGAGCAGTACTTC. The chain couples TRBV19 to TRBJ2-7; 14 positions agree with TRBD2. Germline V CDR1 and CDR2: LNHDA, SQIVND (reference sequence). V lost 4 bases and J lost 2; bases outside the gene matches: 7. The CDR3 spans 17 residues.

Comment on this clonotype: This sequence may be a read error, since a much larger clone differs from it by one base. The J gene is TRBJ1-1, the V gene TRBV6-1, with D maybe TRBD1 (5 bases). Germline CDR1 MNHNS, CDR2 SASEGT. The length of the CDR3 is 15 residues. Deletions cut 2 bases from V and 4 bases from J, with 14 bases between. The CDR3 coding sequence is TGTGCCAGCAGTGAACGGGCAGGGATCATCACTGAAGCTTTCTTT. This translates into CASSERAGIITEAFF.

J is TRBJ2-1 and V is TRBV5-1; 7 positions match TRBD2. The CDR3 runs to 12 residues. Trimming took 1 base from V and 13 from J; bases not matched to a gene: 5. Germline V gives CDR1 SGHRS, CDR2 YFSETQ. This chain's CDR3 is CASSLPGLTQFF. The CDR3 DNA sequence: TGCGCCAGCAGCTTGCCGGGACTAACACAGTTCTTC.

This clonotype showed up many times. This chain connects TRBV2 to TRBJ2-7; 7 bases line up with TRBD1. Germline values: CDR1 SNHLY, CDR2 FYNNEI. J lost 0 bases, V lost 1 base, and 12 bases had no gene match. The length of the CDR3 is 18 residues. The CDR3 protein is CASSEGYLQGRTSYEQYF. CDR3 sequence (DNA): TGTGCCAGCAGTGAAGGGTATTTACAGGGGCGAACCTCCTACGAGCAGTACTTC.

This clonotype was seen ten or more times. This chain connects TRBV28 to TRBJ1-2; a possible D gene is TRBD1 (6 bases). The CDR3 length is 14 residues. Trimming took 2 bases from V and 3 from J, leaving 10 bases between them. In germline, CDR1 is MDHEN, CDR2 SYDVKM. The CDR3 sequence: CASSLGTSYYGYTF. Here the CDR3 DNA reads TGTGCCAGCAGTTTAGGGACATCCTACTATGGCTACACCTTC.

In this sample, this clonotype turned up many times. The V gene is TRBV27, the J gene TRBJ1-2, with TRBD1 as a possible D gene (5 bases). V was pared by 5 bases and J by 1 base, with 14 bases between. The CDR3 length is 15 residues. Germline CDR1 is MNHEY and CDR2 is SMNVEV (reference sequence). For the CDR3, the DNA is TGTGCCAGCAGTACGTTCGGGCAGGGTAACTATGGCTACACCTTC. Protein sequence: CASSTFGQGNYGYTF.